This TCR beta chain was sequenced during a study of neurological immune-mediated disorders. Preparation of the unsorted libraries drew on 2 million PBMCs stored at -80 C. With 10-nucleotide random UMIs included, cDNA was synthesized by 5'RACE. TCRdb analysed the 5' RACE reads with MiXCR anew, one entry per CDR3 protein. The data hold about 74,000 distinct CDR3 sequences, with 4% to 6% observed a single time. Germline values: CDR1 SQVTM, CDR2 ANQGSEA. V trimming: 7 bases; J trimming: 4 bases; junction bases outside the gene matches: 9. The CDR3 has 13 residues. This clonotype was seen at least ten times. No antigen is known for it. General study results and limits: Patients with HTLV-1-associated myelopathy had the highest level of TCR clonal expansion, whereas patients with multiple sclerosis had the lowest level, falling beneath the level found in healthy controls. Association with the multiple sclerosis repertoire cluster was not found for any clinical or MRI feature.

The chain uses TRBV29-1 and TRBJ1-1; 7 positions agree with TRBD1. The sample taken for sequencing was PBMCs. This TCR was recovered from a man between 18 and 29 years old with multiple sclerosis. CDR3 nucleotides: TGCAGCGCCACTGACAGGGTGGGCACTGAAGCTTTCTTT. This encodes CSATDRVGTEAFF.